The 26 T cell receptor beta chains reported below all come from one sample, sequenced in a study of read filtering for tumor transcriptome and immune sequencing. The library was built from about 0.4 ug RNA with molecular barcoded adaptors for alpha/delta and beta/gamma chains. In TCRdb, the reads were re-called with MiXCR into one record per CDR3 protein. The data contain 90,000 or so distinct CDR3 sequences, around a fifth of them singletons. Sequenced material: a population of CD138-negative cells sorted from bone marrow. The receptors derive from a donor aged 40 or over with multiple myeloma.

This clonotype was seen repeatedly, ten times or more. CDR3 loop: CASSRTLAGSSYNEQFF. The CDR3 coding sequence is TGTGCCAGCTCACGAACCTTAGCGGGTAGCTCCTACAATGAGCAGTTCTTC. The rearrangement uses TRBV18 and TRBJ2-1; 7 bases are a match to TRBD2. Germline assignment: CDR1 KGHSH and CDR2 LQKENI. V lost 4 bases to trimming and J lost 0 bases; unmatched junction nucleotides: 9. The CDR3 has 17 residues.

As to this clonotype: This sequence may be a read error, since a much larger clone differs from it by one base. This chain joins TRBV5-4 and TRBJ1-1, with TRBD1 matching over 7 bases. The CDR3 runs to 14 residues. Germline V gene lookup returns CDR1 SGHNT and CDR2 YYREEE (reference sequence). The CDR3: CASSPGQTNTGAFF. CDR3 DNA sequence: TGTGCCAGCAGCCCGGGACAGACTAACACTGGAGCTTTCTTT.

This clonotype was observed a handful of times. This chain links TRBV29-1 with TRBJ1-1, with D possibly TRBD1 on 5 matching bases. Germline CDR1 and CDR2: SQVTM and ANQGSEA. The germline V and J ends were trimmed by 6 bases and 5 bases, with 16 bases remaining between them. The CDR3 sequence is 13 residues long. Here the CDR3 DNA reads TGCAGCGTAGACCTGGGACCCGGGACTGAAGCTTTCTTT. It codes for CSVDLGPGTEAFF.

At least ten counts were recorded for this clonotype. V and J are TRBV20-1 and TRBJ1-5; weak D call: TRBD1 (5 bases). V was shortened by 0 bases and J by 3 bases, with 15 bases between the two germline ends. This CDR3 comprises 16 residues. Germline V lookup: CDR1 DFQATT, CDR2 SNEGSKA (reference sequence). CDR3: CSARDPGRNLNQPQHF. CDR3 DNA: TGCAGTGCTAGAGATCCGGGACGGAATCTCAATCAGCCCCAGCATTTT.

This clonotype has only a few counts. This rearrangement joins TRBV18 to TRBJ2-7, with D possibly TRBD1 on 6 matching bases. The V gene lost 3 bases and the J gene lost 5 bases, with 11 bases spanning the gap. The germline V gene has CDR1 KGHSH and CDR2 LQKENI. The CDR3 is made up of 13 amino acids. CDR3 residues: CASSPNRDDEQYF. The CDR3, as DNA: TGTGCCAGCTCACCGAACAGGGACGACGAGCAGTACTTC. Filled out from reference TRBV18 and TRBJ2-7, the complete variable domain reads NAGVMQNPRHLVRRRGQEARLRCSPMKGHSHVYWYRQLPEEGLKFMVYLQKENIIDESGMPKERFSAEFPKEGPSILRIQQVVRGDSAAYFCASSPNRDDEQYFGPGTRLTVT.

To note about this clonotype: The final CDR3 position lacks the conserved phenylalanine or tryptophan, pointing to a likely read error. The CDR3 sequence is CASSLAGLETQYS. The CDR3 DNA reads as TGTGCCAGCAGCTTAGCGGGGTTGGAGACCCAGTACTCC. The gene calls are TRBV11-2 and TRBJ2-5; tentatively, D is TRBD2 (5 bases). There are 13 residues in the CDR3. The germline CDR1 and CDR2 sequences are SGHAT and FQNNGV. V was trimmed by 1 base and J by 5 bases, leaving 8 bases between them.

J is TRBJ1-2 and V is TRBV20-1; D gene uncertain. The germline V and J ends were trimmed by 4 bases and 3 bases, with 15 bases remaining between them. The CDR3 covers 14 residues. The germline CDR1 and CDR2 sequences are DFQATT and SNEGSKA (reference sequence). CDR3 amino acids: CSAKVFESHYGYTF. CDR3 DNA: TGCAGTGCTAAGGTTTTTGAGTCTCACTATGGCTACACCTTC.

This clonotype was counted a few times. The rearrangement links TRBV20-1 to TRBJ1-1; no clear D gene. CDR3 length equals 14 residues. The ends were cut back, 0 bases at V and 10 bases at J, with 18 bases in the middle. The germline gives CDR1 DFQATT, CDR2 SNEGSKA (reference sequence). CDR3 nucleotide sequence: TGCAGTGCTAGAGATAGGGTAGGGCCCCCCGGAGCTTTCTTT. Its protein product is CSARDRVGPPGAFF.

The gene calls are TRBV29-1 and TRBJ1-4, with D possibly matching TRBD1 (6 bases). The V end was cut by 1 base, the J end by 10 bases, with 16 bases between. This CDR3 is 14 amino acids long. The germline V gene encodes CDR1 SQVTM and CDR2 ANQGSEA. Here the CDR3 reads CSVEVRGGRAKLFF. Written as DNA, the CDR3 is TGCAGCGTTGAAGTACGGGGGGGCCGAGCAAAACTGTTTTTT.

This clonotype was seen repeatedly, ten times or more. The chain is built from TRBV29-1 and TRBJ1-1, with D maybe TRBD1 (5 bases). The germline V and J ends were trimmed by 3 bases and 0 bases, with 8 bases remaining between them. Germline loops: CDR1 SQVTM, CDR2 ANQGSEA. The length of the CDR3 is 13 residues. The CDR3 reads CSVEGGLNTEAFF. CDR3 nucleotides: TGCAGCGTTGAGGGGGGGTTGAACACTGAAGCTTTCTTT. The full variable domain, its missing parts supplied by reference TRBV29-1 and TRBJ1-1, is SAVISQKPSRDICQRGTSLTIQCQVDSQVTMMFWYRQQPGQSLTLIATANQGSEATYESGFVIDKFPISRPNLTFSTLTVSNMSPEDSSIYLCSVEGGLNTEAFFGQGTRLTVV.

Concerning this clonotype itself: Given a much more abundant clone one base away, this may be a read error. The genes are TRBV28 and TRBJ2-3; D is unresolved. This CDR3 contains 15 residues. Trimming removed 3 bases from V and 4 bases from J, with 14 bases in between. CDR1 and CDR2 (germline): MDHEN, SYDVKM. CDR3 region: CASSFSPPAPDTQYF. CDR3 DNA sequence: TGTGCCAGCAGTTTTTCCCCCCCAGCGCCAGATACGCAGTATTTT.

This clonotype was seen ten or more times. The CDR3: CASSHPERSSYNEQFF. DNA for the CDR3: TGCGCCAGCAGCCATCCCGAGCGGAGCTCCTACAATGAGCAGTTCTTC. The rearrangement joins TRBV5-1 to TRBJ2-1; a weak D match, TRBD2 (5 bases). Trimming left V 4 bases short and J 0 bases short, with 14 bases between. The germline CDR1 and CDR2 sequences are SGHRS and YFSETQ. The CDR3 contains 16 residues.

In the case of this clonotype: This may arise from a read error, as a much more abundant clone is one base away. The V and J genes are TRBV28 and TRBJ1-1; D remains ambiguous. The CDR3 has 12 amino acids. CDR1 and CDR2 (germline): MDHEN, SYDVKM. The V end was cut by 6 bases, the J end by 6 bases, with 11 bases between. CDR3 region: CASREGYAEAFF. CDR3 nucleotides: TGTGCCAGCAGGGAGGGATATGCTGAAGCTTTCTTT.

This clonotype was seen many times. The V and J genes are TRBV12-3 or TRBV12-4 and TRBJ2-2, with D perhaps TRBD2 (6 bases). Trimming left V 6 bases short and J 1 base short, with 12 bases between. This CDR3 is 15 amino acids long. Here the CDR3 DNA reads TGTGCCAGCAGACCCGGGGGTCTGAACACCGGGGAGCTGTTTTTT. Its translation: CASRPGGLNTGELFF.

Turning to this clonotype: Possible read error: a much larger clone is one base away. Without the conserved terminal phenylalanine or tryptophan, this CDR3 likely stems from a read error. The chain has TRBV7-2 and TRBJ2-3, with D maybe TRBD1 (6 bases). This CDR3 contains 14 residues. In germline, CDR1 is SGHTA, CDR2 FQGNSA. Deletions cut 3 bases from V and 5 bases from J, with 12 bases between. The CDR3 loop reads CASSLIGGLDTQYV. The CDR3 region has the DNA TGTGCCAGCAGCTTGATTGGGGGCCTAGATACGCAGTATGTT.

This clonotype came up many times. DNA for the CDR3: TGTGCCAGCAGTCGTGGGGGTGCAACTGAAGCTTTCTTT. Its protein product is CASSRGGATEAFF. The chain has TRBV7-9 and TRBJ1-1; perhaps TRBD1 as D (5 bases). Germline loops: CDR1 SEHNR, CDR2 FQNEAQ (reference sequence). The ends were cut back, 6 bases at V and 5 bases at J, with 13 bases in the middle. There are 13 residues in the CDR3.

In regard to this clonotype: Just one base apart from a much larger clone, this may be a read error. The CDR3 sequence: CASSPYESGANVPTF. In DNA form, the CDR3 reads TGCGCCAGCAGCCCTTATGAGTCTGGGGCCAACGTCCCGACTTTC. V usage is TRBV4-1 and J usage is TRBJ2-6, with D possibly being TRBD1 (5 bases). The CDR3 has 15 amino acids. CDR1 and CDR2 from the germline V gene are MGHRA and YSYEKL.

This clonotype was detected many times. This chain links TRBV12-3 or TRBV12-4 with TRBJ2-3; 9 bases agree with TRBD1. The CDR3 covers 14 residues. With V trimmed by 6 bases and J by 5 bases, 6 bases remained unmatched. The CDR3 protein is CASRTGQGQDTQYF. The CDR3 bases are TGTGCCAGCAGAACAGGACAGGGGCAAGATACGCAGTATTTT.

This clonotype was recorded at least ten times. CDR3 in DNA: TGCGCCAGCAGCCAAGAGGGGGAACTGCTAGCCGGGGAGCTGTTTTTT. It yields the protein CASSQEGELLAGELFF. The chain is built from TRBV4-1 and TRBJ2-2; D is tentatively TRBD1 or TRBD2 (5 bases each). This CDR3 is built from 16 residues. CDR1 and CDR2 (germline): MGHRA, YSYEKL. Between the trimmed V and J ends, which lost 0 bases and 6 bases, there was a span of 14 bases.

This clonotype came up many times. The V and J genes are TRBV2 and TRBJ2-5; the D gene is possibly TRBD2 (5 bases). From germline, CDR1 is SNHLY and CDR2 FYNNEI. V lost 8 bases, J lost 1 base, and 14 bases lay in between. The CDR3 totals 14 residues. The CDR3 coding sequence is TGTGCCAGCTCCGCGGGCTACACCCAAGAGACCCAGTACTTC. Translated: CASSAGYTQETQYF.

This clonotype was seen repeatedly, ten times or more. The J gene is TRBJ1-4, the V gene TRBV27; D gene unclear. CDR1 MNHEY and CDR2 SMNVEV come from the germline V gene (reference sequence). Trimming removed 5 bases from V and 0 bases from J, with 7 bases in between. The CDR3 is 14 residues long. This chain's CDR3 is CASSPVATNEKLFF. The CDR3 DNA is TGTGCCAGCAGTCCCGTTGCAACTAATGAAAAACTGTTTTTT.

This clonotype was observed a few times. The genes are TRBV5-1 and TRBJ2-5; D perhaps matches TRBD1 (6 bases). Germline V lookup: CDR1 SGHRS, CDR2 YFSETQ. Trimming removed 0 bases at V and 4 bases at J, with 10 bases between. The CDR3 is 14 residues long. The CDR3 reads CASSLDRVGETQYF. CDR3 nucleotides: TGCGCCAGCAGCTTGGACAGGGTGGGAGAGACCCAGTACTTC.

This clonotype came up many times. This sequence joins TRBV5-1 and TRBJ2-5, with 7 positions matching TRBD2. The CDR3 is 14 residues long. V was clipped by 7 bases and J by 0 bases; unmatched bases: 6. Germline V lookup: CDR1 SGHRS, CDR2 YFSETQ. CDR3: CASAGGTNQETQYF. Written as DNA, the CDR3 is TGCGCCAGCGCAGGCGGGACTAACCAAGAGACCCAGTACTTC.

The genes are TRBV2 and TRBJ2-5, with TRBD1 matching 11 bases. The CDR3 runs to 17 residues. CDR1 is SNHLY and CDR2 is FYNNEI in the germline V gene. The V segment lost 6 bases and the J segment 5 bases; nucleotides outside the gene matches: 14. This chain's CDR3 is CASRPLGQGGGLETQYF. CDR3 bases: TGTGCCAGCAGGCCCCTGGGACAGGGGGGCGGTTTGGAGACCCAGTACTTC. The full variable domain, rest sourced from reference TRBV2 and TRBJ2-5, is EPEVTQTPSHQVTQMGQEVILRCVPISNHLYFYWYRQILGQKVEFLVSFYNNEISEKSEIFDDQFSVERPDGSNFTLKIRSTKLEDSAMYFCASRPLGQGGGLETQYFGPGTRLLVL.

At least ten counts were recorded for this clonotype. The J gene is TRBJ1-1, the V gene TRBV29-1, with D perhaps matching TRBD1 (5 bases). Germline lookup yields CDR1 SQVTM and CDR2 ANQGSEA. V lost 5 bases, J lost 4 bases, and 8 bases lay in between. The CDR3 is 11 amino acids. The DNA of the CDR3 is TGCAGCGTTTCGGGGGGCACTGAAGCTTTCTTT. It specifies CSVSGGTEAFF.

This clonotype was seen repeatedly, ten times or more. The chain has TRBV18 and TRBJ2-5; D is uncertain. This CDR3 is built from 14 residues. Trimming cost V 3 bases and J 0 bases, with 8 bases left between them. The germline CDR1 and CDR2 sequences are KGHSH and LQKENI. CDR3: CASSPLPNQETQYF. The CDR3 DNA sequence: TGTGCCAGCTCACCTCTACCGAACCAAGAGACCCAGTACTTC.